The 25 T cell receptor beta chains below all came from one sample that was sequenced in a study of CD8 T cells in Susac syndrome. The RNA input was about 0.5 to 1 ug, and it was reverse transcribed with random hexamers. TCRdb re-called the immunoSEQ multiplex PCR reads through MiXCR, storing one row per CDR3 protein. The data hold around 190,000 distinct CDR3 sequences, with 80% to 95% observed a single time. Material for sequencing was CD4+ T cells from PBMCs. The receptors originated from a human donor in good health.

The CDR3: CSARVPSGGFTDTQYF. The CDR3 DNA follows: TGCAGTGCTAGAGTCCCTAGCGGGGGGTTCACAGATACGCAGTATTTT. The chain has TRBV20-1 and TRBJ2-3, with TRBD2 matching 11 bases. In germline, CDR1 is DFQATT, CDR2 SNEGSKA (reference sequence). The CDR3 is made up of 16 amino acids. V gave up 1 base and J gave up 2 bases; unmatched junction bases: 5.

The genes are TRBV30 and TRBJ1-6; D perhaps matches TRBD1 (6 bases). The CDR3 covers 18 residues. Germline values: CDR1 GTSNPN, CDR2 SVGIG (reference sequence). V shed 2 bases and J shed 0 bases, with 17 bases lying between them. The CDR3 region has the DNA TGTGCCTGGAGTTTTCACAGGGTCGGAAGCTCCTATAATTCACCCCTCCACTTT. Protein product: CAWSFHRVGSSYNSPLHF.

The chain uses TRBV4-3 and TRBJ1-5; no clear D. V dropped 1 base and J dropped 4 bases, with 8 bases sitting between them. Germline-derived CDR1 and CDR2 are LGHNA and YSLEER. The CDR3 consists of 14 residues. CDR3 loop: CASSQVSGNQPQHF. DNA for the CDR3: TGCGCCAGCAGCCAAGTATCCGGAAATCAGCCCCAGCATTTT.

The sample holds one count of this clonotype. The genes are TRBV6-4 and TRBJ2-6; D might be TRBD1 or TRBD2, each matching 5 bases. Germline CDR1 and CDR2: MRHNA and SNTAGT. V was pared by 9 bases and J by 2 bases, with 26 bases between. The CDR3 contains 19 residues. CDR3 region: CASLQMDTRALTGANVLTF. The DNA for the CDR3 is TGTGCCAGTCTTCAGATGGACACTAGGGCATTGACTGGGGCCAACGTCCTGACTTTC.

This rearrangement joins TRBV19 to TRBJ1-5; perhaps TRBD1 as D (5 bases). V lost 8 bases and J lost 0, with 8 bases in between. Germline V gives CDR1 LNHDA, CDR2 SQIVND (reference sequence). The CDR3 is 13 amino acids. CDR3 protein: CASLDSSNQPQHF. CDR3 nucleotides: TGTGCCAGTCTCGACAGTAGCAATCAGCCCCAGCATTTT.

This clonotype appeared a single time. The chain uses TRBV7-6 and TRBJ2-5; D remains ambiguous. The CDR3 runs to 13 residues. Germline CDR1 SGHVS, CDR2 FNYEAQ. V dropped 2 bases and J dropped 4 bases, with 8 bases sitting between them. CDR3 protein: CASSLQISETQYF. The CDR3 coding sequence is TGTGCCAGCAGCTTACAGATCTCAGAGACCCAGTACTTC.

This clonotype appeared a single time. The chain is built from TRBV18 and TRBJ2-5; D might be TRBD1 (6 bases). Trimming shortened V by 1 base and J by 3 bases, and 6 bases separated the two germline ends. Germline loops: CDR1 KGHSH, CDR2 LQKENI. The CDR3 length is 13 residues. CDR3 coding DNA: TGTGCCAGCTCACCACGGACAGAAGAGACCCAGTACTTC. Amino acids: CASSPRTEETQYF.

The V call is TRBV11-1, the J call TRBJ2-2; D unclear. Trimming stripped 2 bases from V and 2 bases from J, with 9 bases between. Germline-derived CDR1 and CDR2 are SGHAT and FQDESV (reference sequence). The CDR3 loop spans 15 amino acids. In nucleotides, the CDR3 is TGTGCCAGCAGCTTAATGAATACCAACACCGGGGAGCTGTTTTTT. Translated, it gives CASSLMNTNTGELFF.

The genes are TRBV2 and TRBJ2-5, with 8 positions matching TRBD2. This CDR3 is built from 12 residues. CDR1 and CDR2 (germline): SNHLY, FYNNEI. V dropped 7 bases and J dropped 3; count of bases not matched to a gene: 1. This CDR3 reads CASTAGEETQYF. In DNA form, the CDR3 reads TGTGCCAGCACAGCGGGGGAAGAGACCCAGTACTTC. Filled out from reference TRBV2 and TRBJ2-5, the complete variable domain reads EPEVTQTPSHQVTQMGQEVILRCVPISNHLYFYWYRQILGQKVEFLVSFYNNEISEKSEIFDDQFSVERPDGSNFTLKIRSTKLEDSAMYFCASTAGEETQYFGPGTRLLVL.

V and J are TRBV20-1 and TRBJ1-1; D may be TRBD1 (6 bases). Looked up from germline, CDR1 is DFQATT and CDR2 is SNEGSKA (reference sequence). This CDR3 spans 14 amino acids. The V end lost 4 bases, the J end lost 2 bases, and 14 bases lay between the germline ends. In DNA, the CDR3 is TGCAGTGCTACAACCACAGGGCGCAACACTGAAGCTTTCTTT. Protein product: CSATTTGRNTEAFF.

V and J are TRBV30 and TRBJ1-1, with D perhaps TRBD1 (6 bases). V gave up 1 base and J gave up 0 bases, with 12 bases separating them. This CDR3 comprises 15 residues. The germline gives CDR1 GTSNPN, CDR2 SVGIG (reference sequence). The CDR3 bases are TGTGCCTGGAGTGCCCGTACAGGGATGAACACTGAAGCTTTCTTT. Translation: CAWSARTGMNTEAFF.

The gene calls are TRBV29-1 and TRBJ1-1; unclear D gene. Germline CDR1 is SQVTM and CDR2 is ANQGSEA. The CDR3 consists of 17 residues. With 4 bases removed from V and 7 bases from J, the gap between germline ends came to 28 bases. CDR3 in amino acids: CSVVWAARIRVTHEAFF. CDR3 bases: TGCAGCGTTGTATGGGCCGCGAGAATCCGCGTCACGCATGAAGCTTTCTTT.

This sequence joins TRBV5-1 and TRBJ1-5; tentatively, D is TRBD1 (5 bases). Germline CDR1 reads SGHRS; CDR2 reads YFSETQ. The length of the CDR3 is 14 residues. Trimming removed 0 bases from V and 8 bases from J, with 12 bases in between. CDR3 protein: CASSLVRGKEPQHF. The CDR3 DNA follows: TGCGCCAGCAGCTTGGTTCGGGGGAAAGAGCCCCAGCATTTT. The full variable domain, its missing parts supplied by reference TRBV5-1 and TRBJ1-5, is KAGVTQTPRYLIKTRGQQVTLSCSPISGHRSVSWYQQTPGQGLQFLFEYFSETQRNKGNFPGRFSGRQFSNSRSEMNVSTLELGDSALYLCASSLVRGKEPQHFGDGTRLSIL.

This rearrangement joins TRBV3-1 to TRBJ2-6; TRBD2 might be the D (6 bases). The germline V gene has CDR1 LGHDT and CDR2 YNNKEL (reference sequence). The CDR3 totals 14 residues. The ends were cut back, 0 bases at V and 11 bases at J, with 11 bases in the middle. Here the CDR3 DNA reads TGTGCCAGCAGCCAAGAATCGGGCGGGGACGTCCTGACTTTC. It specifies CASSQESGGDVLTF.

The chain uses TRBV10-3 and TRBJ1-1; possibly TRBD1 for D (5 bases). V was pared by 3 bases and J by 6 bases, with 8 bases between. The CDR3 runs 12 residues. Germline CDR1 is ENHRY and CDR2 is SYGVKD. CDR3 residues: CAISDRVSEAFF. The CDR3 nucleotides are TGTGCCATCAGTGACAGGGTCTCTGAAGCTTTCTTT.

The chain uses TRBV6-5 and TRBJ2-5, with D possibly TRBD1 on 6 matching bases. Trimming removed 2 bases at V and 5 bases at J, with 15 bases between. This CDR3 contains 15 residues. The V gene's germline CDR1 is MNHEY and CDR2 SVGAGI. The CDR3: CASSYQGSRGETQYF. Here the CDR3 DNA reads TGTGCCAGCAGTTACCAAGGCTCGAGGGGGGAGACCCAGTACTTC.

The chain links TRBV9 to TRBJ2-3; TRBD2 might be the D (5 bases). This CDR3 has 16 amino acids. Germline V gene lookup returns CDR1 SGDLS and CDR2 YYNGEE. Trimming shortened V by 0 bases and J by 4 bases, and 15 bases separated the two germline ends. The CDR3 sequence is CASSVEAGGFADTQYF. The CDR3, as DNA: TGTGCCAGCAGCGTAGAGGCAGGAGGTTTTGCAGATACGCAGTATTTT.

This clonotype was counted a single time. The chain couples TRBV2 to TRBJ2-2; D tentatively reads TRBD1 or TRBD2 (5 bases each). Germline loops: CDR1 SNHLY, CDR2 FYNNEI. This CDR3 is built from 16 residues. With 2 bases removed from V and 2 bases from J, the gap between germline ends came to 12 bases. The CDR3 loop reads CASSEFPGTNTGELFF. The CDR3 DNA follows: TGTGCCAGCAGTGAATTCCCAGGGACCAACACCGGGGAGCTGTTTTTT.

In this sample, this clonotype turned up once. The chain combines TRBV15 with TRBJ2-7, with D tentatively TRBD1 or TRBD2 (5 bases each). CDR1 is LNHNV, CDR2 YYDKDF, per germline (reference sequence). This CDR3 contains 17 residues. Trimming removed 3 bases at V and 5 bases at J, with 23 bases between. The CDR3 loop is CATSRKGLGVSGNEQYF. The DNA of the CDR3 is TGTGCCACCAGCAGGAAGGGCTTGGGGGTCTCTGGGAACGAGCAGTACTTC.

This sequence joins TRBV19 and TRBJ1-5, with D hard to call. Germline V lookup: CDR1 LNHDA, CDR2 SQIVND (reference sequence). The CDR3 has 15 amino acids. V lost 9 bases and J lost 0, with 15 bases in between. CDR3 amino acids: CASTTKTPSNQPQHF. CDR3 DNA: TGTGCCAGCACTACGAAGACACCTAGCAATCAGCCCCAGCATTTT.

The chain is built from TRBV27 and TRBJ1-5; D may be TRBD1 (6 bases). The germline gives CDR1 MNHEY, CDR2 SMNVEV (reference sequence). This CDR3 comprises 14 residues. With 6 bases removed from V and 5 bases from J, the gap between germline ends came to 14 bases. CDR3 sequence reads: CASSWRGRDQPQHF. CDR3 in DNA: TGTGCCAGCAGCTGGCGGGGGCGAGATCAGCCCCAGCATTTT.

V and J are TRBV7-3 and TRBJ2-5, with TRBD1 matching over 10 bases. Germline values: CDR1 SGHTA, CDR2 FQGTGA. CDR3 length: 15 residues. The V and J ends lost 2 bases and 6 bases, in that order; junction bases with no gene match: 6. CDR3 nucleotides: TGTGCCAGCAGCTTAGTAGGGACAGGGGTTAAGACCCAGTACTTC. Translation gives CASSLVGTGVKTQYF.

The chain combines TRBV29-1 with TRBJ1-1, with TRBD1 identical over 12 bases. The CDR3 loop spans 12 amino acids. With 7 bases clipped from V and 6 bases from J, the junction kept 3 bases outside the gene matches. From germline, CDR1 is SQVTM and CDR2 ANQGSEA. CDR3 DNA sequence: TGCAGCGGGGGACAGGGGGCCTCTGAAGCTTTCTTT. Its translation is CSGGQGASEAFF.

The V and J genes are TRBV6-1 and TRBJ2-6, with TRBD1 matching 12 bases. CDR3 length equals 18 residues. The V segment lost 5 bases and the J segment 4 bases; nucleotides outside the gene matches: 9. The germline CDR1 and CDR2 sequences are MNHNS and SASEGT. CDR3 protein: CASSPPGTGGVGANVLTF. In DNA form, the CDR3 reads TGTGCCAGCAGTCCCCCCGGGACAGGGGGCGTCGGGGCCAACGTCCTGACTTTC.

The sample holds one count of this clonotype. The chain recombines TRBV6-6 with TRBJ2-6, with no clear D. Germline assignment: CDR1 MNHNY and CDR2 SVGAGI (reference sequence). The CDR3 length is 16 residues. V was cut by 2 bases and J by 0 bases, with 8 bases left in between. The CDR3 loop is CASSYTRSSGANVLTF. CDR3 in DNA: TGTGCCAGCAGTTACACCAGAAGCTCTGGGGCCAACGTCCTGACTTTC.